Listed below are T cell receptor beta chains from one sample, sequenced in a study of T cell repertoires in cytomegalovirus infection. These receptors lack a known antigen. Each CDR3 protein is one row after TCRdb ran MiXCR on the reads. The sample yields roughly 160,000 distinct CDR3 sequences, about 20% seen once. The sequenced sample was CD8+ T cells from cultured PBMCs, obtained from culture after CMV antigen stimulation. These receptors came from a human donor in good health (CMV status not recorded). Some clones in this sample may be carry-over from other donors' samples. Both conserved end residues are part of each CDR3. Fields, in order: D gene, V gene, clone size, J gene, CDR3 DNA, CDR3 protein. D genes are given only for firm matches. Not every row has a clone size; where given, it reads once, few, many or a size class.

>.|TRBV5-6|.|TRBJ2-7
TGTGCCAGCAGCTTGGGGGACACCTCCTACGAGCAGTACTTC
CASSLGDTSYEQYF
>.|TRBV30|few|TRBJ2-7
TGTGCCTGGAGTCCCGATCCCTGGTTAACCTACGAGCAGTACTTC
CAWSPDPWLTYEQYF
>.|TRBV20-1|.|TRBJ2-7
TGCAGTGCTCGGTGGCGCGAGGGGTACGAGCAGTACTTC
CSARWREGYEQYF
>TRBD1|TRBV5-6|few|TRBJ1-4
TGTGCCAGCAGTTCCCGGGACAGTCGTGAAAAACTGTTTTTT
CASSSRDSREKLFF
>.|TRBV19|.|TRBJ2-1
TGTGCCAGTAGTCCTCGGGCGGTAGCGGATTACAATGAGCAGTTCTTC
CASSPRAVADYNEQFF
>.|TRBV7-9|.|TRBJ1-1
TGTGCCAGCAGCTTGCCTGGGCCGCGCACTGAAGCTTTCTTT
CASSLPGPRTEAFF
>.|TRBV19|few|TRBJ1-4
TGTGCCAGTAGTGTAGACGACGGCGTTAATGAAAAACTGTTTTTT
CASSVDDGVNEKLFF
>.|TRBV7-2|.|TRBJ1-1
TGTGCCAGCAGCTTCGGAGGCGGGAATGAAGCTTTCTTT
CASSFGGGNEAFF
>TRBD2|TRBV12-3/TRBV12-4|.|TRBJ2-7
TGTGCCAGCAACCTTCTAGCGGGGGGGAGTTTCTACGAGCAGTACTTC
CASNLLAGGSFYEQYF
>.|TRBV5-1|many|TRBJ1-1
TGCGCCAGCAGCCCCACAGGGATCACTGAAGCTTTCTTT
CASSPTGITEAFF
>.|TRBV7-9|.|TRBJ1-5
TGTGCCAGCAGCCGAGACAGTCTCAATCAGCCCCAGCATTTT
CASSRDSLNQPQHF
>.|TRBV7-2|.|TRBJ1-1
TGTGCCAGCAGTTTCGTCCCTCAGGACACTGAAGCTTTCTTT
CASSFVPQDTEAFF
>TRBD2|TRBV10-3|few|TRBJ2-1
TGTGCCCTTGGGGGAGGGAGCTCCTACAATGAGCAGTTCTTC
CALGGGSSYNEQFF
>.|TRBV7-8|few|TRBJ1-1
TGTGCCAGCAGCTTGAGGGTAGGGGCAGCTAATGAAGCTTTCTTT
CASSLRVGAANEAFF
>TRBD2|TRBV7-8|once|TRBJ2-3
TGTGCCAGCAGCTTATCGGCTAGCGGGGGAATAGATACGCAGTATTTT
CASSLSASGGIDTQYF
>.|TRBV6-5|few|TRBJ1-1
TGTGCCAGCCCTACCCTAGGGGGACAGAACACTGAAGCTTTCTTT
CASPTLGGQNTEAFF
>.|TRBV9|once|TRBJ2-5
TGTGCCAGTTCTAGGGAAGGTTGGCAAGAGACCCAGTACTTC
CASSREGWQETQYF
>.|TRBV9|few|TRBJ1-3
TGTGCCAGCAGCGTGCGACAGACGGGACAAGGAAACACCATATATTTT
CASSVRQTGQGNTIYF
>TRBD2|TRBV7-6|.|TRBJ2-3
TGTGCCAGCAGCTCGCCGACTAGCGGGGGAACAGATACGCAGTATTTT
CASSSPTSGGTDTQYF
>.|TRBV7-8|many|TRBJ2-1
TGTGCCAGCAGCTTAGTTTCCGGCTACTCCTACAATGAGCAGTTCTTC
CASSLVSGYSYNEQFF
>.|TRBV7-2|few|TRBJ1-2
TGTGCCAGCAGCCCCGGAAGGGTTTGGGGCTACACCTTC
CASSPGRVWGYTF
>TRBD1|TRBV4-1|few|TRBJ1-2
TGCGCCAGCAGCCAAGCCCGAGATGGACAGGGCCGGCGTGGCTACACCTTC
CASSQARDGQGRRGYTF
>.|TRBV7-2|.|TRBJ2-7
TGTGCCAGCAGCTTATTGTGGTCACCGACCTACGAGCAGTACTTC
CASSLLWSPTYEQYF
>TRBD2|TRBV2|.|TRBJ2-1
TGTGCCAGCCCTACCGGGACTACAACGCTGAATGAGCAGTTCTTC
CASPTGTTTLNEQFF
>.|TRBV6-1|few|TRBJ2-7
TGTGCCAGCACCTTCCCTCACTACGAGCAGTACTTC
CASTFPHYEQYF
>TRBD2|TRBV6-5|few|TRBJ2-3
TGTGCCAGCAGTTACGTGAGCGGGGGCACAGATACGCAGTATTTT
CASSYVSGGTDTQYF
>.|TRBV6-1|few|TRBJ1-3
TGTGCCACCCCATCGGCAGGACCTGGAAACACCATATATTTT
CATPSAGPGNTIYF
>.|TRBV7-4|few|TRBJ1-5
TGTGCCAGTAGCCCCCTGGGAACGCATAGCAATCAGCCCCAGCATTTT
CASSPLGTHSNQPQHF
>TRBD1|TRBV9|.|TRBJ2-1
TGTGCCAGCAGCGAGGGGACAGGGGAGCACAATGAGCAGTTCTTC
CASSEGTGEHNEQFF
>.|TRBV12-3/TRBV12-4|few|TRBJ1-2
TGTGCCAGCAGTCCCGGGACGGCCGATGGCTACACCTTC
CASSPGTADGYTF
>.|TRBV4-1|few|TRBJ1-1
TGCGCCAGCAGCCAGACCGGGGTGAACACTGAAGCTTTCTTT
CASSQTGVNTEAFF
>.|TRBV11-1|.|TRBJ1-1
TGTGCCAGCAGCTTATATCCGACGGGGGCCACTGAAGCTTTCTTT
CASSLYPTGATEAFF
>.|TRBV6-1|.|TRBJ2-7
TGTGCCAGCAGTGAGGGACGAGAGCAGTACTTC
CASSEGREQYF
>.|TRBV6-2/TRBV6-3|few|TRBJ1-5
TGTGCCAGCACTCCAGGAAGGGGAAGCAATCAGCCCCAGCATTTT
CASTPGRGSNQPQHF
>.|TRBV7-2|few|TRBJ1-4
TGTGCCAGCAGCTTAAAACCGCTATGGGCTCGCAATGAAAAACTGTTTTTT
CASSLKPLWARNEKLFF
>.|TRBV6-1|.|TRBJ2-7
TGTGCCAGCTGGAGCTCCCTAGCTGAGGAGCAGTACTTC
CASWSSLAEEQYF
>.|TRBV28|few|TRBJ2-1
TGTGCCAGCAGTTTATGGAACAGGGACAATGAGCAGTTCTTC
CASSLWNRDNEQFF
>.|TRBV4-1|few|TRBJ2-2
TGCGCCAGCAGCCAAGGTCGCGTAGACACCGGGGAGCTGTTTTTT
CASSQGRVDTGELFF
>.|TRBV28|.|TRBJ1-5
TGTGCCAGCCGCCGACCGTCGGGGGCCTATAGCAATCAGCCCCAGCATTTT
CASRRPSGAYSNQPQHF
>TRBD2|TRBV6-5|.|TRBJ2-1
TGTGCCAGCAGTTACTTAGCGGGGGGGCTGGATGAGCAGTTCTTC
CASSYLAGGLDEQFF
>TRBD1|TRBV4-1|.|TRBJ2-2
TGCGCCAGCAGCCACCCCAGGGAGGGACAGGGCAACACCGGGGAGCTGTTTTTT
CASSHPREGQGNTGELFF
>.|TRBV24-1|few|TRBJ1-2
TGTGCCACCAGTGATTTGCCCCAGACGGGCTACACCTTC
CATSDLPQTGYTF
>.|TRBV7-2|few|TRBJ2-1
TGTGCCAGCAGCTTAGCCCTGGTCGGGCGGGTAGACAATGAGCAGTTCTTC
CASSLALVGRVDNEQFF
>.|TRBV6-5|few|TRBJ1-5
TGTGCCAGCAGGGCCGGGACTTACAATCAGCCCCAGCATTTT
CASRAGTYNQPQHF
>.|TRBV28|.|TRBJ1-3
TGTGCCAGCAGTTACGTAAGAGGGTTCTCTGGAAACACCATATATTTT
CASSYVRGFSGNTIYF
>TRBD1|TRBV5-5|.|TRBJ1-1
TGTGCCAGCATCGGGGAGGGGGCACCCGACACTGAAGCTTTCTTT
CASIGEGAPDTEAFF
>.|TRBV7-6|.|TRBJ1-1
TGTGCCAGCAGCTTAGTAGGGGGGGGCGGGAACACTGAAGCTTTCTTT
CASSLVGGGGNTEAFF
>TRBD2|TRBV11-2|.|TRBJ2-1
TGTGCCAGCAGCATTAGCGGGGGGGACTACAATGAGCAGTTCTTC
CASSISGGDYNEQFF
>.|TRBV6-1|.|TRBJ1-1
TGTGCCAGCAGTGAACTCCCAGAGGTCACTGAAGCTTTCTTT
CASSELPEVTEAFF
>TRBD2|TRBV4-1|few|TRBJ2-3
TGCGCCAGCAGCCCTTTACTAGCGGGGGGCACAGATACGCAGTATTTT
CASSPLLAGGTDTQYF
>TRBD1|TRBV7-6|.|TRBJ1-1
TGTGCCAGCAGCTTAGTACTCCCTCCAGGGGGCATGACTGAAGCTTTCTTT
CASSLVLPPGGMTEAFF
>.|TRBV7-2|.|TRBJ1-2
TGTGCCAGCAGCTTAGATCCGGGGGAGGGATATGGCTACACCTTC
CASSLDPGEGYGYTF
>TRBD2|TRBV7-6|.|TRBJ2-3
TGTGCCAGCAGCCCTCCAGCGGGGGGGTGGGATACGCAGTATTTT
CASSPPAGGWDTQYF
>.|TRBV27|.|TRBJ1-2
TGTGCCAGCAGCGGTCAACAGGGAGCATATGGCTACACCTTC
CASSGQQGAYGYTF
>.|TRBV7-8|few|TRBJ1-1
TGTGCCAGCAGCTTGGTCCCTCTTGAGACGAACACTGAAGCTTTCTTT
CASSLVPLETNTEAFF
>.|TRBV7-2|few|TRBJ1-2
TGTGCCAGCAGCTTAGACGGGGATATCTATGGCTACACCTTC
CASSLDGDIYGYTF
>.|TRBV12-3/TRBV12-4|few|TRBJ1-4
TGTGCCAGCAGCGGAGACGCATCCACCGGCCGGAATGAAGAACTGTTTTTT
CASSGDASTGRNEELFF
>.|TRBV25-1|few|TRBJ1-5
TGTGCCAGCAGCTGGGCTTATAGCAATCAGCCCCAGCATTTT
CASSWAYSNQPQHF
>.|TRBV7-9|.|TRBJ1-5
TGTGCCAGCAGCCCCGCCTCCAGTCGGGTTGATCAGCCCCAGCATTTT
CASSPASSRVDQPQHF